This is a list of T cell receptor beta chains from one sample in a study of T cell responses to AZD1222 COVID-19 vaccine. The assay was immunoSEQ multiplex PCR, and TCRdb's table has in-frame clones only and misses some. Found here are 150,000 to 190,000 clones, about nine tenths of them singletons; the top ten hold 1.8%. This sample comprised peripheral blood, obtained on day 0 of AZD1222 vaccination. These receptors were obtained from an adult in good health. The CDR3 runs from the conserved cysteine through the conserved F or W. A D gene is named only where the DNA matches it firmly. Clone size is stated in some rows and not others, as once, few, many or a class when expanded.

.,TRBV15,.,TRBJ1-6,TGTGCCACCAGCAGAGTCGGCCAAGGGGAATCACCCCTCCACTTT,CATSRVGQGESPLHF
TRBD2,TRBV13,.,TRBJ2-1,TGTGCCAGCAGCTTAGGCCTTGGGCTAGCGGGAGTCAGTCCTGCCTCCTACAATGAGCAGTTCTTC,CASSLGLGLAGVSPASYNEQFF
TRBD1,TRBV15,once,TRBJ1-3,TGTGCCACCAGCAGTGGGACAGGGTCTCCTGGAAACACCATATATTTT,CATSSGTGSPGNTIYF
TRBD2,TRBV2,.,TRBJ2-7,TGTGCCAGCAGCGGTGGACTAGCGGAATACGAGCAGTACTTC,CASSGGLAEYEQYF
.,TRBV15,.,TRBJ1-3,TGTGCCACCAGCAGGACTGCCGGGGGAAACACCATATATTTT,CATSRTAGGNTIYF
.,TRBV6-1,.,TRBJ2-2,TGTGCCAGCAAAGGGGTGCGCACCGGGGAGCTGTTTTTT,CASKGVRTGELFF
.,TRBV18,.,TRBJ2-3,TGTGCCAGCTCCCCGTTTGCAGATACGCAGTATTTT,CASSPFADTQYF
.,TRBV7-9,.,TRBJ1-5,TGTGCCAGCAGCTTACGGTTGGATCAGCCCCAGCATTTT,CASSLRLDQPQHF
.,TRBV15,once,TRBJ1-5,TGTGCCACCAGCAGACACAGCAGTCAGCCCCAGCATTTT,CATSRHSSQPQHF
TRBD1,TRBV5-6,.,TRBJ1-3,TGTGCCAGCAGCCTAACAGGGGGTTCTGGAAACACCATATATTTT,CASSLTGGSGNTIYF
.,TRBV5-6,.,TRBJ2-5,TGTGCCAGCAGCTCCGTACTAGATAGATGGGAAGAGACCCAGTACTTC,CASSSVLDRWEETQYF
.,TRBV13,once,TRBJ1-1,TGTGCCAGCAGCTCCCGGTTGAACACTGAAGCTTTCTTT,CASSSRLNTEAFF